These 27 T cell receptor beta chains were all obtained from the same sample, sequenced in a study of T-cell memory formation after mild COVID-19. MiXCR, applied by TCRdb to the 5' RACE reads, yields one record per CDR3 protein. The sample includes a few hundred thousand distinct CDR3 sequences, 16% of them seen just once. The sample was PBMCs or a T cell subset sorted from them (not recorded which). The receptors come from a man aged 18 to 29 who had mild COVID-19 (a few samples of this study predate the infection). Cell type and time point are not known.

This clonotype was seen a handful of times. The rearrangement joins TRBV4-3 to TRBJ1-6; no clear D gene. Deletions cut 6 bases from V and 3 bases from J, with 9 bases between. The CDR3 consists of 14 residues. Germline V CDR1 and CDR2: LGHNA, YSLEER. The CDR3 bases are TGCGCCAGCAGGTCCGGTCTCTATAATTCACCCCTCCACTTT. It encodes CASRSGLYNSPLHF.

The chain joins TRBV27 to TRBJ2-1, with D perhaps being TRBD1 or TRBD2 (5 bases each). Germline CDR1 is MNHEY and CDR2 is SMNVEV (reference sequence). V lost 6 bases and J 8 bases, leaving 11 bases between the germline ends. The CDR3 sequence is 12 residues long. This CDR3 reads CASSWRGDEQFF. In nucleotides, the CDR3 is TGTGCCAGCAGCTGGCGAGGGGATGAGCAGTTCTTC.

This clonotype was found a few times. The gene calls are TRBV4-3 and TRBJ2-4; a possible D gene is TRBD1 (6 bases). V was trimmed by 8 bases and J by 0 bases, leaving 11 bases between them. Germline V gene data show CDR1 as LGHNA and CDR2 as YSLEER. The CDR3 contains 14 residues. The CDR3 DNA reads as TGCGCCAGCTCGGGACATAGAGCCAAAAACATTCAGTACTTC. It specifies CASSGHRAKNIQYF.

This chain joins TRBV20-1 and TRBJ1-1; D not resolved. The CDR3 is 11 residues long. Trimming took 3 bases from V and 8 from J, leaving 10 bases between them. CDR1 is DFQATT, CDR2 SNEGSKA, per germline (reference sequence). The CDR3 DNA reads TGCAGTGCTAGGAGCCAGACAGAAGCTTTCTTT. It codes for CSARSQTEAFF.

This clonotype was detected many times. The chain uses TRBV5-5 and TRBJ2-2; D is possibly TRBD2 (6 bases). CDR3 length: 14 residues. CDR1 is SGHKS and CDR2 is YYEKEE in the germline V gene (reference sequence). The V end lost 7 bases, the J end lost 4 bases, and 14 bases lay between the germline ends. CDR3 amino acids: CASRWEVATGELFF. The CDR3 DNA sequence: TGTGCCAGCCGGTGGGAGGTGGCCACCGGGGAGCTGTTTTTT.

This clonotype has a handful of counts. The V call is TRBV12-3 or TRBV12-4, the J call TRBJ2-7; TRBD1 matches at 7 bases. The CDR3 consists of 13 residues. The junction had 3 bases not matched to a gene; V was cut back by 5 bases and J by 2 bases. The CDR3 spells CASSLQGPYEQYF. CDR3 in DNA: TGTGCCAGCAGTCTACAGGGGCCCTACGAGCAGTACTTC.

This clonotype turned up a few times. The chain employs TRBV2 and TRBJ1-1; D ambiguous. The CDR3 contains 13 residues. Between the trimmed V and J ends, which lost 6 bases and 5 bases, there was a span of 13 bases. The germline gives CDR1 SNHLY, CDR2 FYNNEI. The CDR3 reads CASRLGGETEAFF. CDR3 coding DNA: TGTGCCAGCAGACTAGGAGGAGAAACTGAAGCTTTCTTT.

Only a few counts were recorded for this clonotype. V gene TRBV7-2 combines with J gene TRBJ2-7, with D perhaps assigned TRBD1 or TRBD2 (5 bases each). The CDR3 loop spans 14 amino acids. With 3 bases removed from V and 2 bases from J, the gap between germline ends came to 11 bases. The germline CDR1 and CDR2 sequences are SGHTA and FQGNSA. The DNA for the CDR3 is TGTGCCAGCAGCTTGTACGGGACCGCCTACGAGCAGTACTTC. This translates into CASSLYGTAYEQYF.

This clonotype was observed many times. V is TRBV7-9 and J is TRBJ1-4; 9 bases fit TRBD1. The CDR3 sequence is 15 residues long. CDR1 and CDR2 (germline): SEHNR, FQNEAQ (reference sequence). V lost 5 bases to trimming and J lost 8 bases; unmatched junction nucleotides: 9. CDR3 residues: CASSARDRAGEKLFF. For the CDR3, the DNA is TGTGCCAGCAGCGCCCGGGACAGGGCCGGGGAAAAACTGTTTTTT.

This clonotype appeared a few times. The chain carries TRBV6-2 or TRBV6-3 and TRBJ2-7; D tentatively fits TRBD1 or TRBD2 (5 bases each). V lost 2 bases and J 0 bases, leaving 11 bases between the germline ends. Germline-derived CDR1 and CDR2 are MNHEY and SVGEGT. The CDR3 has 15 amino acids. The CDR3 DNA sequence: TGTGCCAGCAGTTACGGGGCGGGTTTCTCCTACGAGCAGTACTTC. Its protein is CASSYGAGFSYEQYF.

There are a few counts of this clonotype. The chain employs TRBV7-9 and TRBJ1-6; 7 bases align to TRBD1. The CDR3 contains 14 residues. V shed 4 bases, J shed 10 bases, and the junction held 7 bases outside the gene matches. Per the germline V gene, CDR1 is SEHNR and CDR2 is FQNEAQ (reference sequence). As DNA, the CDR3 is TGTGCCAGCAGCTGGGACAGTAAGCGCTCACCCCTCCACTTT. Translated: CASSWDSKRSPLHF.

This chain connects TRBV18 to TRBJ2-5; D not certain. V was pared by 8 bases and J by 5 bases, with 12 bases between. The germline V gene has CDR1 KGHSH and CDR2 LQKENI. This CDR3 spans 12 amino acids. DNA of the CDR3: TGTGCCAGCGGCCCACTGGCGGAGACCCAGTACTTC. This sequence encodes CASGPLAETQYF. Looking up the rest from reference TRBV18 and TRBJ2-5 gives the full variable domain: NAGVMQNPRHLVRRRGQEARLRCSPMKGHSHVYWYRQLPEEGLKFMVYLQKENIIDESGMPKERFSAEFPKEGPSILRIQQVVRGDSAAYFCASGPLAETQYFGPGTRLLVL.

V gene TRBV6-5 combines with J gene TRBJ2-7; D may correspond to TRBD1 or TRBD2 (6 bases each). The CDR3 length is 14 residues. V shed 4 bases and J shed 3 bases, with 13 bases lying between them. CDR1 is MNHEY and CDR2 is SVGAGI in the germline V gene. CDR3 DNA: TGTGCCAGCAGTTCGGGGAGGACAGTCTACGAGCAGTACTTC. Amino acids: CASSSGRTVYEQYF.

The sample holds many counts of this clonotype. The CDR3 sequence: CASSVRPRDKTYEQYF. The CDR3 coding sequence is TGTGCCAGCAGCGTAAGACCACGGGACAAGACCTACGAGCAGTACTTC. The gene calls are TRBV9 and TRBJ2-7; the D gene is possibly TRBD1 (6 bases). The CDR3 spans 16 residues. V lost 1 base and J lost 2, with 16 bases in between. Germline CDR1 and CDR2: SGDLS and YYNGEE.

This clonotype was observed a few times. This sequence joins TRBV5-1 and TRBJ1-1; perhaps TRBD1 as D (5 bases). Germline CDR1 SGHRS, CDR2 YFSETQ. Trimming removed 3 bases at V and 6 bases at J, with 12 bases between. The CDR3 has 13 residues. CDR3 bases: TGCGCCAGCAGCTGGTGGGGGGAATCTGAAGCTTTCTTT. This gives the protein CASSWWGESEAFF.

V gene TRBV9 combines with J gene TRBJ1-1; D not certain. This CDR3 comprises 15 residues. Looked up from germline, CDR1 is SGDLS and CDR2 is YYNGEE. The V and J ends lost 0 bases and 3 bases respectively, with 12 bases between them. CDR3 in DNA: TGTGCCAGCAGCGTAGGGGTCGGCTTGGACACTGAAGCTTTCTTT. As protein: CASSVGVGLDTEAFF.

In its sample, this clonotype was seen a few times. CDR3 in DNA: TGTGCCAGCAGTTACGCTGCTCATAATTCACCCCTCCACTTT. Protein: CASSYAAHNSPLHF. The chain recombines TRBV6-5 with TRBJ1-6; no definite D call. The V and J ends lost 2 bases and 5 bases respectively, with 7 bases between them. This CDR3 region has 14 residues. From germline, CDR1 is MNHEY and CDR2 SVGAGI.

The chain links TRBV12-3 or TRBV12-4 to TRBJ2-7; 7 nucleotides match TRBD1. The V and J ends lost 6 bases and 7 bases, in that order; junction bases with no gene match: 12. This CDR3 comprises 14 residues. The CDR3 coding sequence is TGTGCCAGCAGAGGTAGGGGGCTACGCGGGGAGCAGTACTTC. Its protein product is CASRGRGLRGEQYF.

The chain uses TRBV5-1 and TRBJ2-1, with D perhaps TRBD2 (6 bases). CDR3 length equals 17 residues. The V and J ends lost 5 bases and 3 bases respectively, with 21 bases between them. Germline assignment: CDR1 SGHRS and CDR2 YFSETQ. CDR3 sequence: CASSPGWGGEVYNEQFF. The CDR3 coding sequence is TGCGCCAGCAGTCCCGGGTGGGGCGGGGAAGTCTACAATGAGCAGTTCTTC.

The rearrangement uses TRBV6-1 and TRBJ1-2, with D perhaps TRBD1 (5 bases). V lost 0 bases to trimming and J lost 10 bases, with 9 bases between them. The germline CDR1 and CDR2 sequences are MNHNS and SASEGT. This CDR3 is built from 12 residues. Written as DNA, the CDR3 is TGTGCCAGCAGTGAAGCGGGGGAATTCTACACCTTC. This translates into CASSEAGEFYTF.

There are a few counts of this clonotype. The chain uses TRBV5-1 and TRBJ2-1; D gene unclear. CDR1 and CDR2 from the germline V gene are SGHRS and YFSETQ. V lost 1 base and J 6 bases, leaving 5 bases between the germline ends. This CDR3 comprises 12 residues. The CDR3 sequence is CASSLILNEQFF. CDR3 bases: TGCGCCAGCAGCTTGATACTCAATGAGCAGTTCTTC.

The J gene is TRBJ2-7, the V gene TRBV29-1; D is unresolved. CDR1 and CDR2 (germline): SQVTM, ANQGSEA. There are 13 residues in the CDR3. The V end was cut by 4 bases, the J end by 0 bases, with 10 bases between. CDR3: CSVGLKSSYEQYF. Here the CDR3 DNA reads TGCAGCGTTGGCTTAAAGAGCTCCTACGAGCAGTACTTC.

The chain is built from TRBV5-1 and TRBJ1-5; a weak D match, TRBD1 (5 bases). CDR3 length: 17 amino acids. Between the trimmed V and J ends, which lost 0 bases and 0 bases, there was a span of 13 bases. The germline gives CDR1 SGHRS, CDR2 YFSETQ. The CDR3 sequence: CASSLGPGPYSNQPQHF. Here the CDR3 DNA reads TGCGCCAGCAGCTTGGGTCCGGGGCCGTATAGCAATCAGCCCCAGCATTTT. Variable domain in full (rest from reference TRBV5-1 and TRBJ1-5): KAGVTQTPRYLIKTRGQQVTLSCSPISGHRSVSWYQQTPGQGLQFLFEYFSETQRNKGNFPGRFSGRQFSNSRSEMNVSTLELGDSALYLCASSLGPGPYSNQPQHFGDGTRLSIL.

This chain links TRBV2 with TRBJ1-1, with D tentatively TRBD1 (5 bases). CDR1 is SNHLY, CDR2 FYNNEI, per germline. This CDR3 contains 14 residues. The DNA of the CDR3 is TGTGCGGACCGGCAGGGAGAAGAGAACACTGAAGCTTTCTTT. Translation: CADRQGEENTEAFF. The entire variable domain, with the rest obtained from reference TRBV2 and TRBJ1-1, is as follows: EPEVTQTPSHQVTQMGQEVILRCVPISNHLYFYWYRQILGQKVEFLVSFYNNEISEKSEIFDDQFSVERPDGSNFTLKIRSTKLEDSAMYFCADRQGEENTEAFFGQGTRLTVV.

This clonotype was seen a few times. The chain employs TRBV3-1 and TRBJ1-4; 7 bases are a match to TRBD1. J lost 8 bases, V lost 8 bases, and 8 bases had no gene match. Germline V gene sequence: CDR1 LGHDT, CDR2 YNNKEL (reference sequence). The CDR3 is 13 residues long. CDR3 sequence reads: CASSRDRREKLFF. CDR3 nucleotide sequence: TGTGCCAGCTCACGGGACAGACGAGAAAAACTGTTTTTT. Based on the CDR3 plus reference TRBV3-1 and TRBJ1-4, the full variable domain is DTAVSQTPKYLVTQMGNDKSIKCEQNLGHDTMYWYKQDSKKFLKIMFSYNNKELIINETVPNRFSPKSPDKAHLNLHINSLELGDSAVYFCASSRDRREKLFFGSGTQLSVL.

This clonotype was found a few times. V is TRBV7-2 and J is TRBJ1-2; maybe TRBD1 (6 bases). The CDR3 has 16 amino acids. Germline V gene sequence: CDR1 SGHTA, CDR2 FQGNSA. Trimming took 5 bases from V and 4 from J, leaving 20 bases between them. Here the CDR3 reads CASSPQPGGQLYGYTF. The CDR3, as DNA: TGTGCCAGCAGCCCTCAGCCGGGAGGACAGCTCTATGGCTACACCTTC.

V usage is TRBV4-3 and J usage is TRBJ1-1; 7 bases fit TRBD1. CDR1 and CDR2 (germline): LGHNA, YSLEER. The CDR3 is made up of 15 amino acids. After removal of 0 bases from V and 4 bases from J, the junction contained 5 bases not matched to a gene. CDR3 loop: CASSQDQAGGTEAFF. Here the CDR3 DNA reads TGCGCCAGCAGCCAAGATCAGGCAGGGGGCACTGAAGCTTTCTTT.